What follows are 14 T cell receptor beta chains derived from one specimen sequenced in a study of blood T cell repertoires in COVID-19. Only in-frame clones appear in the TCRdb table, and some are missing; sequencing was by immunoSEQ multiplex PCR. The profile shows 250,000 to 350,000 clones, around 86% of them singletons. Input material: peripheral blood. These receptors were taken from a woman aged 40 to 50 who had recovered from COVID-19.

Concerning this clone: This may be a read error: a much more frequent sequence differs by one nucleotide. The rearrangement links TRBV14 to TRBJ2-7; TRBD1 aligns across 9 bases. Germline trimming cut 4 bases from V and 6 bases from J; bases unmatched to any gene: 4. In germline, CDR1 is SGHDN, CDR2 FVKESK. The CDR3 extends over 13 amino acids. The CDR3 is CASSRDRVSEQYF. The CDR3 nucleotides are TGTGCCAGCAGCCGGGACAGGGTTTCCGAGCAGTACTTC.

This rearrangement joins TRBV24-1 to TRBJ2-5; 10 bases are a match to TRBD2. Germline trimming cut 5 bases from V and 5 bases from J; bases unmatched to any gene: 10. The CDR3 contains 16 residues. CDR1 and CDR2 from the germline V gene are KGHDR and SFDVKD. CDR3 bases: TGTGCCACCAGTGGGGCTAGCGGGAGAATGTGGGAGACCCAGTACTTC. It codes for CATSGASGRMWETQYF.

The J gene is TRBJ2-5, the V gene TRBV27; 9 bases line up with TRBD1. Germline loops: CDR1 MNHEY, CDR2 SMNVEV (reference sequence). J lost 5 bases, V lost 0 bases, and 4 bases had no gene match. This CDR3 region has 15 residues. In DNA form, the CDR3 reads TGTGCCAGCAGTTTATCAGGGACAGGGATGGAGACCCAGTACTTC. It codes for CASSLSGTGMETQYF.

This clone came up once. CDR3 in DNA: TGTGCCAGCAGCCCCCCAAGAGGAGCGGGAGTCAATGAGCAGTTCTTC. This sequence encodes CASSPPRGAGVNEQFF. The rearrangement joins TRBV7-3 to TRBJ2-1, with 8 bases lining up with TRBD2. The junction had 12 bases not matched to a gene; V was cut back by 5 bases and J by 6 bases. The CDR3 is 16 amino acids. Germline lookup yields CDR1 SGHTA and CDR2 FQGTGA.

V gene TRBV3-1 (or the pseudogene TRBV3-2) combines with J gene TRBJ2-2, with TRBD2 matching 7 bases. The CDR3 sequence is 17 residues long. CDR1 is LGHDT and CDR2 is YNNKEL in the germline V gene (reference sequence). With 0 bases clipped from V and 4 bases from J, the junction kept 8 bases outside the gene matches. The CDR3, as DNA: TGTGCCAGCAGCCAAGAGGGGGGAGGGCCGGTCACCGGGGAGCTGTTTTTT. Translating it yields CASSQEGGGPVTGELFF.

V and J are TRBV9 and TRBJ1-1, with a possible D match to TRBD1 (6 bases). V was trimmed by 0 bases and J by 0 bases, leaving 12 bases between them. This CDR3 is 16 amino acids long. CDR1 SGDLS and CDR2 YYNGEE come from the germline V gene. CDR3 coding DNA: TGTGCCAGCAGCGTAGACGGGGGGGCCCTGAACACTGAAGCTTTCTTT. This translates into CASSVDGGALNTEAFF. Looking up the rest from reference TRBV9 and TRBJ1-1 gives the full variable domain: DSGVTQTPKHLITATGQRVTLRCSPRSGDLSVYWYQQSLDQGLQFLIQYYNGEERAKGNILERFSAQQFPDLHSELNLSSLELGDSALYFCASSVDGGALNTEAFFGQGTRLTVV.

The CDR3 DNA sequence: TGTGCCAGTACAGGGGTGATGAACACTGAAGCTTTCTTT. Protein sequence: CASTGVMNTEAFF. V is TRBV18 and J is TRBJ1-1; 7 bases line up with TRBD1. With V trimmed by 9 bases and J by 0 bases, 4 bases remained unmatched. The CDR3 extends over 13 amino acids. Germline values: CDR1 KGHSH, CDR2 LQKENI.

The CDR3 spells CASSNPLDREQYF. CDR3 sequence (DNA): TGTGCCAGCAGTAACCCCCTTGACAGGGAGCAGTACTTC. This chain uses TRBV6-5 with TRBJ2-7; maybe TRBD1 (6 bases). Germline V gene data show CDR1 as MNHEY and CDR2 as SVGAGI. The length of the CDR3 is 13 residues. Between the trimmed V and J ends, which lost 5 bases and 7 bases, there was a span of 15 bases.

The CDR3 loop reads CASSYGTENTEAFF. Written as DNA, the CDR3 is TGTGCCAGCAGCTACGGGACAGAAAACACTGAAGCTTTCTTT. The V gene is TRBV13, the J gene TRBJ1-1; 7 bases map to TRBD1. Germline V CDR1 and CDR2: PRHDT, FYEKMQ (reference sequence). With V trimmed by 4 bases and J by 2 bases, 4 bases remained unmatched. CDR3 length: 14 amino acids.

The V and J genes are TRBV9 and TRBJ2-2; 10 positions match TRBD2. Germline values: CDR1 SGDLS, CDR2 YYNGEE. The CDR3 is 18 amino acids. Trimming took 0 bases from V and 2 from J; bases not matched to a gene: 7. CDR3 sequence (DNA): TGTGCCAGCAGCGTAGGGTCCGGACTAGCGGCTAACACCGGGGAGCTGTTTTTT. It translates to CASSVGSGLAANTGELFF.

This sequence joins TRBV5-5 and TRBJ2-3, with D maybe TRBD2 (5 bases). CDR3 length: 14 residues. Germline V lookup: CDR1 SGHKS, CDR2 YYEKEE (reference sequence). The V end lost 4 bases, the J end lost 5 bases, and 14 bases lay between the germline ends. CDR3 bases: TGTGCCAGCAGCCTGCGAGACTATTTAGATACGCAGTATTTT. Its translation: CASSLRDYLDTQYF.

The V and J genes are TRBV4-1 and TRBJ1-2; possibly TRBD1 for D (5 bases). Per the germline V gene, CDR1 is MGHRA and CDR2 is YSYEKL. The CDR3 is made up of 18 amino acids. The V gene lost 0 bases and the J gene lost 6 bases, with 23 bases spanning the gap. The CDR3 reads CASSQDSQGKRVPHGYTF. As DNA, the CDR3 is TGCGCCAGCAGCCAAGATTCCCAGGGAAAACGGGTACCCCATGGCTACACCTTC.

CDR3 protein: CASSGLQGLATLETQYF. The CDR3 DNA reads TGTGCCAGCAGCGGTCTACAGGGACTAGCGACATTGGAGACCCAGTACTTC. The chain employs TRBV11-2 and TRBJ2-5; 10 bases agree with TRBD2. Unmatched junction bases numbered 14, after V lost 5 bases and J lost 5 bases. Germline loops: CDR1 SGHAT, CDR2 FQNNGV. The CDR3 is made up of 17 amino acids.

CDR3 in DNA: TGTGCCAGCAAGCGGTCCCAGTACCAAGAGACCCAGTACTTC. This encodes CASKRSQYQETQYF. V usage is TRBV28 and J usage is TRBJ2-5; perhaps TRBD2 as D (5 bases). With 7 bases removed from V and 0 bases from J, the gap between germline ends came to 12 bases. CDR1 is MDHEN, CDR2 SYDVKM, per germline. This CDR3 is built from 14 residues.